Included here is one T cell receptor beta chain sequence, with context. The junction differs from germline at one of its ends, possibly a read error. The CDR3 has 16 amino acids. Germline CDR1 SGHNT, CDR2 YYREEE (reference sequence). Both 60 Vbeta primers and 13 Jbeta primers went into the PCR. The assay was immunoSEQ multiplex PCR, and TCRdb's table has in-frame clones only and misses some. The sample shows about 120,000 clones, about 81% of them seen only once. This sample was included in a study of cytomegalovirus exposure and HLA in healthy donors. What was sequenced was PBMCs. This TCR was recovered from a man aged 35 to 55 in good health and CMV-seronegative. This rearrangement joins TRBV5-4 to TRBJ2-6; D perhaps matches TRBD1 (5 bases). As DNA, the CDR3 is TGTGCCAGCAGCTTGGGCGGATTCTCTGGGGCCAACGGCCTGACTTTC. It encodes CASSLGGFSGANGLTF.